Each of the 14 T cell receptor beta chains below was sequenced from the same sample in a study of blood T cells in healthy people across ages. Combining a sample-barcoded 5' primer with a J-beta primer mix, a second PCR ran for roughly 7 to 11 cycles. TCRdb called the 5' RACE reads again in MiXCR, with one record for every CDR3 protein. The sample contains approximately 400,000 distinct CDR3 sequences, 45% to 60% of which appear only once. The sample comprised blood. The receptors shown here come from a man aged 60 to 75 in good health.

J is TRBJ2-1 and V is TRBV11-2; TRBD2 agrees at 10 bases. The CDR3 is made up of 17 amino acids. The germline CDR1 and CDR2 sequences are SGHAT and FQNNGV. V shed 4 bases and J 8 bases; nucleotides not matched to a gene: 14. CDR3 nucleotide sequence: TGTGCCAGCAGCTCCCGACTACGGCTAGCGGGAGAGCATGAGCAGTTCTTC. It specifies CASSSRLRLAGEHEQFF.

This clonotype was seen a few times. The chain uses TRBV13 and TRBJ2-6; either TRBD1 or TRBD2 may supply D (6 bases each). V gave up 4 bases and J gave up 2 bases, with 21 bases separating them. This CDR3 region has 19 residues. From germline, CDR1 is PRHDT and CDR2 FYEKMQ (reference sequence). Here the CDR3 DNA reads TGTGCCAGCAGCTCCCGGAGGGGGAGTGAGGATGCTGGGGCCAACGTCCTGACTTTC. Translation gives CASSSRRGSEDAGANVLTF.

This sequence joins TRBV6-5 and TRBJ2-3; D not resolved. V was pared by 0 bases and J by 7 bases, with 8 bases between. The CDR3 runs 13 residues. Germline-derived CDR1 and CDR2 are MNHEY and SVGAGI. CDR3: CASSYSIRNTQYF. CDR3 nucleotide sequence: TGTGCCAGCAGTTACTCGATCAGGAATACGCAGTATTTT.

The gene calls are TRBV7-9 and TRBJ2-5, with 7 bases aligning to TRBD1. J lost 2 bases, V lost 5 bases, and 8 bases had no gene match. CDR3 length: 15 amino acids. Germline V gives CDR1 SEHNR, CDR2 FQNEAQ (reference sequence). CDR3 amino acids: CASSDPGTVQETQYF. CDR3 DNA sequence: TGTGCCAGCAGCGACCCAGGGACAGTTCAAGAGACCCAGTACTTC.

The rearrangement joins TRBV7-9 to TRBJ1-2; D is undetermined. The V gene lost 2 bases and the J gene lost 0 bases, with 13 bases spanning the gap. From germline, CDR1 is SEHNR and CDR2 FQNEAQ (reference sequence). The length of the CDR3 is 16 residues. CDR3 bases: TGTGCCAGCAGCTTAAGACGGACGTCATCTAACTATGGCTACACCTTC. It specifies CASSLRRTSSNYGYTF.

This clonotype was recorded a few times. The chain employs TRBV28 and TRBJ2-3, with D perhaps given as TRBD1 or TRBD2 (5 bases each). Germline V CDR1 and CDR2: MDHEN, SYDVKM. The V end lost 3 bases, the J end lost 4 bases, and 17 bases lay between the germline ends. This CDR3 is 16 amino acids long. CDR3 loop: CASSLQGAWGSDTQYF. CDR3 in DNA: TGTGCCAGCAGTTTGCAGGGAGCTTGGGGTTCAGATACGCAGTATTTT.

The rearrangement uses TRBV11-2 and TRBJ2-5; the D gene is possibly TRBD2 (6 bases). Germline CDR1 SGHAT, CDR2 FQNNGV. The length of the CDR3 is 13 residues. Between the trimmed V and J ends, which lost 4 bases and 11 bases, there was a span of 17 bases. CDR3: CASSSRAGLGQYF. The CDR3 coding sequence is TGTGCCAGCAGCTCCCGCGCGGGATTAGGGCAGTACTTC.

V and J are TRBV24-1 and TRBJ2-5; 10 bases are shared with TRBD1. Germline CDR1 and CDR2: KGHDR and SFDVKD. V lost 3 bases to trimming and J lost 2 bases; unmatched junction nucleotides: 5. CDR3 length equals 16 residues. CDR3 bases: TGTGCCACCAGTGATCCCCGGACAGGGGGACAAGAGACCCAGTACTTC. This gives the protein CATSDPRTGGQETQYF.

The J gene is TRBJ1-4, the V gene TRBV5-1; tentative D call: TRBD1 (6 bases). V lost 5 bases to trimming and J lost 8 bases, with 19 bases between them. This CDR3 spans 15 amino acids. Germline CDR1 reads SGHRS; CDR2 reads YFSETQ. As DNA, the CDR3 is TGCGCCAGCAGGATCGCCGGGGGGGCAGGGGAAAAACTGTTTTTT. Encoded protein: CASRIAGGAGEKLFF.

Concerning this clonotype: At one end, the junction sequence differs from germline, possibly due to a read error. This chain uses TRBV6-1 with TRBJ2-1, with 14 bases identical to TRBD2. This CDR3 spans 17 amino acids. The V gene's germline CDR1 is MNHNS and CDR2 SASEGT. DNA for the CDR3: TGTGCCAACAGACGTGGGACTAGCGGGAGATCCTACGATGAGCAGTTCTTC. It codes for CANRRGTSGRSYDEQFF.

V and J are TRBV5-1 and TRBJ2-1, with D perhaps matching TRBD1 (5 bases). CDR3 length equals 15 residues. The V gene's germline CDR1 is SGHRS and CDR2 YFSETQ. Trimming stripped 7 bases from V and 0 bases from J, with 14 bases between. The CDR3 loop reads CASLDRPSSYNEQFF. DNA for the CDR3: TGCGCCAGCTTAGACAGACCGAGCTCCTACAATGAGCAGTTCTTC. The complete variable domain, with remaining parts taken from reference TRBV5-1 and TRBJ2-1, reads KAGVTQTPRYLIKTRGQQVTLSCSPISGHRSVSWYQQTPGQGLQFLFEYFSETQRNKGNFPGRFSGRQFSNSRSEMNVSTLELGDSALYLCASLDRPSSYNEQFFGPGTRLTVL.

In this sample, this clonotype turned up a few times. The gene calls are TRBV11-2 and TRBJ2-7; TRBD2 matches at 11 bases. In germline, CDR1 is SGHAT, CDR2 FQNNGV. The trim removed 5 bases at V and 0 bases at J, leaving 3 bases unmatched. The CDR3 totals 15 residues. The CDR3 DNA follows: TGTGCCAGCAGCGGAGGGACTAGCGGCTCCTACGAGCAGTACTTC. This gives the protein CASSGGTSGSYEQYF.

The CDR3 sequence: CSVVGRLTYEQYF. The CDR3 nucleotides read TGCAGCGTTGTAGGGCGGCTTACCTACGAGCAGTACTTC. The chain is built from TRBV29-1 and TRBJ2-7; D gene unclear. The V end was cut by 4 bases, the J end by 2 bases, with 12 bases between. Germline lookup yields CDR1 SQVTM and CDR2 ANQGSEA. The CDR3 spans 13 residues.

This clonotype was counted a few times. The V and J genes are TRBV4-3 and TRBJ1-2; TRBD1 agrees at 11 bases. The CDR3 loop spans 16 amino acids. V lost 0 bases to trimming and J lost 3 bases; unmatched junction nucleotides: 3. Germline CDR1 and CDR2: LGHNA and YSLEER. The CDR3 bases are TGCGCCAGCAGCCAAGACTGGACAGGGGGCGACTATGGCTACACCTTC. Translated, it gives CASSQDWTGGDYGYTF.